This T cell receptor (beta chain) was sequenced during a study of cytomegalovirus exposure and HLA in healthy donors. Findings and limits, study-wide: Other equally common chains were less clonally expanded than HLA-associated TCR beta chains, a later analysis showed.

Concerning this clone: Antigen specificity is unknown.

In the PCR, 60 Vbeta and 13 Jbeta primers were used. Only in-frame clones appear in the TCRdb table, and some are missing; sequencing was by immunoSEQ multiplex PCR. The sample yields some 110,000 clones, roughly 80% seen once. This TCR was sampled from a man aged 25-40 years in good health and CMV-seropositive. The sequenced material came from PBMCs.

The CDR3: CASSYEYRSEQYF. CDR3 bases: TGTGCCAGCAGCTACGAATACAGAAGCGAGCAGTACTTC. The rearrangement uses TRBV6-5 and TRBJ2-7; no reliable D call. CDR3 length: 13 amino acids. CDR1 is MNHEY, CDR2 SVGAGI, per germline. Trimming left V 6 bases short and J 6 bases short, with 15 bases between.